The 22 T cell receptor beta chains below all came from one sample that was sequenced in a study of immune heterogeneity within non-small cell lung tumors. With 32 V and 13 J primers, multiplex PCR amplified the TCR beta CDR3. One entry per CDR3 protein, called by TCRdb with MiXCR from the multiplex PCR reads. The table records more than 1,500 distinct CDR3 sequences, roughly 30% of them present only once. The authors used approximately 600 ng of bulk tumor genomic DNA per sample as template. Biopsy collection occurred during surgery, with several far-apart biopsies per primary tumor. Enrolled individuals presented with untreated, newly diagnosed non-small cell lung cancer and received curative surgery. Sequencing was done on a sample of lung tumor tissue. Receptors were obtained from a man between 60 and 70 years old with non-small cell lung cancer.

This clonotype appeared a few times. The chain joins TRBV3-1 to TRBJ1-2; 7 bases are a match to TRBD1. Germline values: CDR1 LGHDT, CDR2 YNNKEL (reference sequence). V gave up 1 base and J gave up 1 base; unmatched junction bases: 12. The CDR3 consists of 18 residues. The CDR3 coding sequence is TGTGCCAGCAGCCAAGCTACCATGACAGGGTGGGTTAACTATGGCTACACCTTC. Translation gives CASSQATMTGWVNYGYTF.

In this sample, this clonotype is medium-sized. CDR3 in amino acids: CATSLGARDTQYF. DNA of the CDR3: TGTGCCACCAGTCTGGGGGCGAGAGATACGCAGTATTTT. V gene TRBV24-1 combines with J gene TRBJ2-3; D may be TRBD1 (6 bases). This CDR3 region has 13 residues. The ends were cut back, 6 bases at V and 5 bases at J, with 11 bases in the middle. Germline assignment: CDR1 KGHDR and CDR2 SFDVKD.

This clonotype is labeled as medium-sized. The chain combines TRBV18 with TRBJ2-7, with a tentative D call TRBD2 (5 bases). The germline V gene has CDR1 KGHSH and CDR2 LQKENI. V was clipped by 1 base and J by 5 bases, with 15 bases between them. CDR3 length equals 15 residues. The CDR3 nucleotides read TGTGCCAGCTCACCACGGGCGGACTCGTACCACGAGCAGTACTTC. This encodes CASSPRADSYHEQYF. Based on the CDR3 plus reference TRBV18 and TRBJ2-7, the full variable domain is NAGVMQNPRHLVRRRGQEARLRCSPMKGHSHVYWYRQLPEEGLKFMVYLQKENIIDESGMPKERFSAEFPKEGPSILRIQQVVRGDSAAYFCASSPRADSYHEQYFGPGTRLTVT.

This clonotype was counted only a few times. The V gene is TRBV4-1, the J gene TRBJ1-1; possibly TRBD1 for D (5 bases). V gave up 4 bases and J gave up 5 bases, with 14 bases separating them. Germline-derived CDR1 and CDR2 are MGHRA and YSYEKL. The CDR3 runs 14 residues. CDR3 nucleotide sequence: TGCGCCAGCAGCCTGGACATCGGGGGGACTGAAGCTTTCTTT. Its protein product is CASSLDIGGTEAFF.

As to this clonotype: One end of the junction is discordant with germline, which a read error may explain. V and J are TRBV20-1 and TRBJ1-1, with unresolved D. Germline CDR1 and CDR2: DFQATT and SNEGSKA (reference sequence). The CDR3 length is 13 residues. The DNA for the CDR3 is TGCATTGCTAGAGAGGTAGGAGTACCTGAAGCTTTCTTT. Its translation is CIAREVGVPEAFF.

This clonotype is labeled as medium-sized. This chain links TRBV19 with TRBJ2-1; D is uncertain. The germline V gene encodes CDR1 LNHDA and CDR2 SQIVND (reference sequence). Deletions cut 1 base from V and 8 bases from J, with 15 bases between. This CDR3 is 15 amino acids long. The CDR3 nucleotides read TGTGCCAGTAGTATAGCTGGGGTTAGTAGGGATGAGCAGTTCTTC. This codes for CASSIAGVSRDEQFF.

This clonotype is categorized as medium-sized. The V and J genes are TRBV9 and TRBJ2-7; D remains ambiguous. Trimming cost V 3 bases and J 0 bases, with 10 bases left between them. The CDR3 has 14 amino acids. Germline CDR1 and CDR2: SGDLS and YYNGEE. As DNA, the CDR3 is TGTGCCAGCAGCGAAGATAGTAGCTCCTACGAGCAGTACTTC. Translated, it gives CASSEDSSSYEQYF.

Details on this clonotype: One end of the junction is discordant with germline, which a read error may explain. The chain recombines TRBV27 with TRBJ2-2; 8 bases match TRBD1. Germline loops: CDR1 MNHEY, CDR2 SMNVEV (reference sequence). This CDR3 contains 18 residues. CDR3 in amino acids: CASSLYSPGTGNTGELFF. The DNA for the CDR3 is TGTGCCAGCAGCTTATATTCCCCCGGGACAGGGAACACCGGGGAGCTGTTTTTT.

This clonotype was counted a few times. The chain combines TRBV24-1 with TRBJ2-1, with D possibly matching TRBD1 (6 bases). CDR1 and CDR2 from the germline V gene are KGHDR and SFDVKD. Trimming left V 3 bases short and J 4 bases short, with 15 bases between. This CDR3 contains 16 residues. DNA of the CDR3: TGTGCCACCAGTGATACCCAGGGGCGCTATTACAATGAGCAGTTCTTC. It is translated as CATSDTQGRYYNEQFF.

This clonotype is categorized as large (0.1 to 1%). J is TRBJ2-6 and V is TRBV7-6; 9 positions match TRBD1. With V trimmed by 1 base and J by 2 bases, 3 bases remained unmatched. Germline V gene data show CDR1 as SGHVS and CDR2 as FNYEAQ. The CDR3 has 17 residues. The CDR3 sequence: CASSLGTGGAGANVLTF. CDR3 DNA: TGTGCCAGCAGCTTAGGCACAGGGGGCGCTGGGGCCAACGTCCTGACTTTC.

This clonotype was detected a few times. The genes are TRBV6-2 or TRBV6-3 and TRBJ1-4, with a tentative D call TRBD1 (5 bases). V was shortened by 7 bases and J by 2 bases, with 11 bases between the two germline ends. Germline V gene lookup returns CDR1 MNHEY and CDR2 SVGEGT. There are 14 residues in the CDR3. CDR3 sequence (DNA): TGTGCCAGCAATACCGGGGGTACTAATGAAAAACTGTTTTTT. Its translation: CASNTGGTNEKLFF.

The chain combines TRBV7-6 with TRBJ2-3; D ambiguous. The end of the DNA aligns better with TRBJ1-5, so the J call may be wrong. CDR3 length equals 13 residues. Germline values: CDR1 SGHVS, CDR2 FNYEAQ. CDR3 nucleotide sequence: TGTGCCAGCAGCTCATTAGACATGGATACGCAGCATTTT. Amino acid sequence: CASSSLDMDTQHF.

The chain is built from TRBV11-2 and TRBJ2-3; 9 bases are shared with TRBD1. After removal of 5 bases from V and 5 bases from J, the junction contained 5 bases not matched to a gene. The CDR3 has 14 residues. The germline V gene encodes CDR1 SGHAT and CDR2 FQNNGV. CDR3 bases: TGTGCCAGCAGCCGGACAGGGGTGGAAGATACGCAGTATTTT. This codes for CASSRTGVEDTQYF.

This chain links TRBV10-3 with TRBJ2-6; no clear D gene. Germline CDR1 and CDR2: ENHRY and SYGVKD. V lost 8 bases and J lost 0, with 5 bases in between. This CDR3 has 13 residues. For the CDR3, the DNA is TGTGCCATCTGGCGCTCTGGGGCCAACGTCCTGACTTTC. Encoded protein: CAIWRSGANVLTF.

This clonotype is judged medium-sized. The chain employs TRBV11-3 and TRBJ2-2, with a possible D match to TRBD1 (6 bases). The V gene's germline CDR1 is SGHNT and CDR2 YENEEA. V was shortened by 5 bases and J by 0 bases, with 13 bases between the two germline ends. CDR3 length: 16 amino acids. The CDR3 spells CASSIRQVANTGELFF. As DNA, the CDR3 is TGTGCCAGCAGCATCCGACAGGTCGCGAACACCGGGGAGCTGTTTTTT.

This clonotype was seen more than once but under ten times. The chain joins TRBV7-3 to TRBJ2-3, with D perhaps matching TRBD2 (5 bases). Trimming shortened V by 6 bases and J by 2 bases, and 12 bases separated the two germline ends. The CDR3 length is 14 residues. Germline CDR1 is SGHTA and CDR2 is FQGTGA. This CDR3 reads CASSLGGYTDTQYF. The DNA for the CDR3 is TGTGCCAGCAGTTTGGGCGGGTACACAGATACGCAGTATTTT.

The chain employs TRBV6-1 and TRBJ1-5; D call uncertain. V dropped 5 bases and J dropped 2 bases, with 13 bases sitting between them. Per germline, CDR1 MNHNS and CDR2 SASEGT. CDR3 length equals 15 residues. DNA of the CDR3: TGTGCCAGCAGTCCCGGGGTTTGGGGCAATCAGCCCCAGCATTTT. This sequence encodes CASSPGVWGNQPQHF.

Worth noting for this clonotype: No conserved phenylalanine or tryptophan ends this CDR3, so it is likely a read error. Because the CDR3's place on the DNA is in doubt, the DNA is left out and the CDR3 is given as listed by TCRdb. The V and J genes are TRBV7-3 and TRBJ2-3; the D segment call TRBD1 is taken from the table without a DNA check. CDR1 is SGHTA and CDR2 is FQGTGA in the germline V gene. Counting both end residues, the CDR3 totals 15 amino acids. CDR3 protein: CASSLAPSDEQYFGP.

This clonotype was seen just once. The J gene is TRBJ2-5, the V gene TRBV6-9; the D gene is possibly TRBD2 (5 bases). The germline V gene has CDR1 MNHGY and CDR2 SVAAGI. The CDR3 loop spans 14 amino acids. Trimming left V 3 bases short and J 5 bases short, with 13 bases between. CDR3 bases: TGTGCCAGCAGTTACTTGATTCCGGGGGAGACCCAGTACTTC. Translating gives CASSYLIPGETQYF.

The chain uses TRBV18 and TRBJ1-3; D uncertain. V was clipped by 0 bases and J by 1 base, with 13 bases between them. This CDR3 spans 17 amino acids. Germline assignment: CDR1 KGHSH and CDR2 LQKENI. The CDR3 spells CASSPPVGGSSGNTIYF. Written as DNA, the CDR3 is TGTGCCAGCTCACCACCGGTGGGAGGGTCTTCTGGAAACACCATATATTTT.

The CDR3 reads CASSYSPGRDEQYF. The CDR3 bases are TGTGCCAGCAGTTACTCCCCCGGACGGGACGAGCAGTACTTC. J is TRBJ2-7 and V is TRBV6-6; the D is unclear. The CDR3 spans 14 residues. The germline V gene has CDR1 MNHNY and CDR2 SVGAGI (reference sequence). V gave up 0 bases and J gave up 5 bases, with 11 bases separating them.

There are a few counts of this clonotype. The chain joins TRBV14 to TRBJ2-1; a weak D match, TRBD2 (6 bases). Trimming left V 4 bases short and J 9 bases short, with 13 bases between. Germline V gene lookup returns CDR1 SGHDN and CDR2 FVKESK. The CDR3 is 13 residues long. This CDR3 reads CASSLRLVAEQFF. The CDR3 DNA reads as TGTGCCAGCAGCCTTCGACTAGTGGCTGAGCAGTTCTTC.